Listed here is a single T cell receptor (beta chain). Sequencing was performed with immunoSEQ multiplex PCR; in TCRdb, only in-frame clones are kept and a portion is missing. The data contain around 76,000 clones, roughly 90% of them singletons. The CDR3 is made up of 15 amino acids. V was pared by 0 bases and J by 1 base, with 7 bases between. Germline CDR1 reads SGHRS; CDR2 reads YFSETQ. The data were taken from a study of blood T cell repertoires in COVID-19. Sequenced: peripheral blood. The source is a man between 60 and 75 years old with acute or convalescent COVID-19. The gene calls are TRBV5-1 and TRBJ2-2; no clear D. CDR3 residues: CASSLVTVNTGELFF. The CDR3 DNA reads TGCGCCAGCAGCTTGGTAACAGTGAACACCGGGGAGCTGTTTTTT. Drawing the rest from reference TRBV5-1 and TRBJ2-2, the complete variable domain is KAGVTQTPRYLIKTRGQQVTLSCSPISGHRSVSWYQQTPGQGLQFLFEYFSETQRNKGNFPGRFSGRQFSNSRSEMNVSTLELGDSALYLCASSLVTVNTGELFFGEGSRLTVL.